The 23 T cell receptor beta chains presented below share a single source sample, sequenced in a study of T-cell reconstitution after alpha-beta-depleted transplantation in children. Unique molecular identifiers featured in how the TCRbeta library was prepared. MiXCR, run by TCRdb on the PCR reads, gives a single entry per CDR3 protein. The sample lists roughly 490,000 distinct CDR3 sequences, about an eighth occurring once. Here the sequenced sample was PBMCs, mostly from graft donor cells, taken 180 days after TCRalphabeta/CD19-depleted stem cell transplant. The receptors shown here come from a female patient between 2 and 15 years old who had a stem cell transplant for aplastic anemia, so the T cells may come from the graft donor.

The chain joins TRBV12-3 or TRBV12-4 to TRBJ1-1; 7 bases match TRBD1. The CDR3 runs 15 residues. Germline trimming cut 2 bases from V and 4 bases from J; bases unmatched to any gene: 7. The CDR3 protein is CASSLPLTGATEAFF. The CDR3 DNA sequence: TGTGCCAGCAGTTTACCTCTAACAGGGGCCACTGAAGCTTTCTTT.

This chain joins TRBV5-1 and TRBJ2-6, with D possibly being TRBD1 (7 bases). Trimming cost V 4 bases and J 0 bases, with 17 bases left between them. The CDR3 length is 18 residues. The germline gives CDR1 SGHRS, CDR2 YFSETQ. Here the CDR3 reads CASSPRQGGSSGANVLTF. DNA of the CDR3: TGCGCCAGCAGCCCCCGCCAGGGGGGCTCCTCTGGGGCCAACGTCCTGACTTTC. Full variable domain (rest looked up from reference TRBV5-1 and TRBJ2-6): KAGVTQTPRYLIKTRGQQVTLSCSPISGHRSVSWYQQTPGQGLQFLFEYFSETQRNKGNFPGRFSGRQFSNSRSEMNVSTLELGDSALYLCASSPRQGGSSGANVLTFGAGSRLTVL.

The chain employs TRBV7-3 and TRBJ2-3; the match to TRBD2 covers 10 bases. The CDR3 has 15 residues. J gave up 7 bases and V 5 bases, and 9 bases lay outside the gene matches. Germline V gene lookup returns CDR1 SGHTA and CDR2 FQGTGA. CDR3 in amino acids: CASSEGSSGRHTQYF. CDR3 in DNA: TGTGCCAGCAGCGAAGGGTCTAGCGGGAGACATACGCAGTATTTT.

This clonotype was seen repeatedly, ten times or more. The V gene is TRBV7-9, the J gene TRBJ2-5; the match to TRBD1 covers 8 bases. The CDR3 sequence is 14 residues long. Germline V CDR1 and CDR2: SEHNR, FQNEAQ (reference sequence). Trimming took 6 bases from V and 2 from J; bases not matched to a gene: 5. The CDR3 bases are TGTGCCAGCAGTGCTACAGGGGGTCAAGAGACCCAGTACTTC. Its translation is CASSATGGQETQYF.

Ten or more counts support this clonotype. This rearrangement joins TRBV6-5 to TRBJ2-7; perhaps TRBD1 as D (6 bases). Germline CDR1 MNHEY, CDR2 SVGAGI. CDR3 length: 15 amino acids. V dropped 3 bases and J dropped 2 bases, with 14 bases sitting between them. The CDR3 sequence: CASSYFMTGPYEQYF. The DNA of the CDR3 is TGTGCCAGCAGTTATTTTATGACAGGACCCTACGAGCAGTACTTC.

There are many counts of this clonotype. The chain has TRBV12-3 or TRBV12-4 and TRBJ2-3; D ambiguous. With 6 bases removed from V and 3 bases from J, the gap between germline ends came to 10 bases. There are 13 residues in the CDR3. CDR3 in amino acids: CASSTRGTDTQYF. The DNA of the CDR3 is TGTGCCAGCAGCACCAGAGGAACAGATACGCAGTATTTT.

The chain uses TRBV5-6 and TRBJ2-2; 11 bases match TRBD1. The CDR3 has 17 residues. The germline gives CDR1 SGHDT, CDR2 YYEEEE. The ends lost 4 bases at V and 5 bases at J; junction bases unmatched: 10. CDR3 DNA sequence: TGTGCCAGCAGCGCGGACAGGGGGCGCCTGGGAACCGGGGAGCTGTTTTTT. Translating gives CASSADRGRLGTGELFF.

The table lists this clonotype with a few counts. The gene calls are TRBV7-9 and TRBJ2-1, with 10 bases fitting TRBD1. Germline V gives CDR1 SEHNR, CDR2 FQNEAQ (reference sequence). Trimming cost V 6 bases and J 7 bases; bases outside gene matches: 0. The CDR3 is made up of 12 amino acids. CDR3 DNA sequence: TGTGCCAGCAGGGACAGGGGGAATGAGCAGTTCTTC. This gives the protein CASRDRGNEQFF.

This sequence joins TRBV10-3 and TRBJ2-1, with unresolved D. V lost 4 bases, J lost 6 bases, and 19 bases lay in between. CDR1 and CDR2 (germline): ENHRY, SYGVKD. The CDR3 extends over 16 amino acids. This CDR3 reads CAISGGYGAIVNEQFF. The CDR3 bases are TGTGCCATCAGTGGGGGTTATGGAGCGATCGTCAATGAGCAGTTCTTC.

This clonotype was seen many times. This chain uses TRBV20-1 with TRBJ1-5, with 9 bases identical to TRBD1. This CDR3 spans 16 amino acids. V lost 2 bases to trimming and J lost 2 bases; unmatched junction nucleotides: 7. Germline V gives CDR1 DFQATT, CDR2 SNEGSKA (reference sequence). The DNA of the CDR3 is TGCAGTGCTAGAACAGGGGGCGTGAGGGGCAATCAGCCCCAGCATTTT. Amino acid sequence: CSARTGGVRGNQPQHF.

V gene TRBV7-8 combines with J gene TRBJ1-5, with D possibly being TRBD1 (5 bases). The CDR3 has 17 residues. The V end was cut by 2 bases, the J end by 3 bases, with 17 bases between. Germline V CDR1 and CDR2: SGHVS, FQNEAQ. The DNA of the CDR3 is TGTGCCAGCAGCTTACAGGCCCGCCTGGGGCACAATCAGCCCCAGCATTTT. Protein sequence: CASSLQARLGHNQPQHF.

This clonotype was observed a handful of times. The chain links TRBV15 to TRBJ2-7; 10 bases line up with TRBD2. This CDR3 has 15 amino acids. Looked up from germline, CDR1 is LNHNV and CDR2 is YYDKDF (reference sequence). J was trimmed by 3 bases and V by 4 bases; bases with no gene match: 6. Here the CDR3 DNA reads TGTGCCACCAGCAATTCACTAGCGGGAATCTACGAGCAGTACTTC. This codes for CATSNSLAGIYEQYF.

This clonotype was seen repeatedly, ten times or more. The CDR3 here is CASSQAQGTKNIQYF. CDR3 sequence (DNA): TGTGCCAGCAGCCAAGCGCAGGGCACCAAAAACATTCAGTACTTC. The chain has TRBV14 and TRBJ2-4, with a tentative D call TRBD1 (5 bases). This CDR3 has 15 residues. Germline assignment: CDR1 SGHDN and CDR2 FVKESK. V lost 1 base and J lost 2, with 9 bases in between.

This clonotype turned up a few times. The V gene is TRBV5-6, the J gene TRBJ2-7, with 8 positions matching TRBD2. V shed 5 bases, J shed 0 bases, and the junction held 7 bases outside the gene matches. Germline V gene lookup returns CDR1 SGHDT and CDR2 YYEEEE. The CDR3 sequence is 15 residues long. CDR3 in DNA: TGTGCCAGCAGATCTGACGGGGGGGACTCCTACGAGCAGTACGTC. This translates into CASRSDGGDSYEQYV.

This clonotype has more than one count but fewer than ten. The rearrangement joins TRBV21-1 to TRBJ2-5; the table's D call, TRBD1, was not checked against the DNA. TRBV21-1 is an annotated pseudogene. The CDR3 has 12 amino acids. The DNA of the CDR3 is TGTGCCGCCCAAGGGACAGGCGACACCCAGTACTTC. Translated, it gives CAAQGTGDTQYF.

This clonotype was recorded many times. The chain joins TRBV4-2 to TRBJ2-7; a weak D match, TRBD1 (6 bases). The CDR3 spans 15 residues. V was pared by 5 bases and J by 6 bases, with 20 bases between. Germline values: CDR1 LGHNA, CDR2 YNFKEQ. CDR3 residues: CASSWSFPGVLEQYF. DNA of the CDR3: TGTGCCAGCAGCTGGTCCTTCCCAGGGGTGCTCGAGCAGTACTTC.

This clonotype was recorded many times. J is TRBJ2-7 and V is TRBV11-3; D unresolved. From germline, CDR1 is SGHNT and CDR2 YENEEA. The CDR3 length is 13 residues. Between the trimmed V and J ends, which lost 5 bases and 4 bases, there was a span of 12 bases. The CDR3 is CASSPDHGYEQYF. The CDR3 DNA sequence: TGTGCCAGCAGCCCAGACCATGGGTACGAGCAGTACTTC.

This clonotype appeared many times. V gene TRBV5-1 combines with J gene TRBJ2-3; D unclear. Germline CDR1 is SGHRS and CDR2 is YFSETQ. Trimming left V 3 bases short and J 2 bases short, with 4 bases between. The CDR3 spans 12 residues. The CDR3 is CASSSFTDTQYF. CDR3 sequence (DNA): TGCGCCAGCAGCTCATTCACAGATACGCAGTATTTT.

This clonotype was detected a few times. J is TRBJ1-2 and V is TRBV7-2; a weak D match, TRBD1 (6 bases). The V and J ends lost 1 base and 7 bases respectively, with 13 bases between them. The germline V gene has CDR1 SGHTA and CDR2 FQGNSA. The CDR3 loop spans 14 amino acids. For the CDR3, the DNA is TGTGCCAGCAGCTTAGGAGGCAGGGGAGGTGGCTACACCTTC. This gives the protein CASSLGGRGGGYTF.

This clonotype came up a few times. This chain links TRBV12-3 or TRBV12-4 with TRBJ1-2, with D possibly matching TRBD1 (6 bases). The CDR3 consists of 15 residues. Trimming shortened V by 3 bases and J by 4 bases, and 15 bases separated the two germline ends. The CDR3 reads CASSFTGGKSYGYTF. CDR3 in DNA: TGTGCCAGCAGTTTCACGGGGGGCAAGAGCTATGGCTACACCTTC.

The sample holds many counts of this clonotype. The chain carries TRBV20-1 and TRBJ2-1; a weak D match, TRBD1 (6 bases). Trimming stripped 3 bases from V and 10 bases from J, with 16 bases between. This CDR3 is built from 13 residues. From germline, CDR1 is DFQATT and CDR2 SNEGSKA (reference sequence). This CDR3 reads CSASNQGWGEQFF. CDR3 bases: TGCAGTGCTAGTAATCAGGGGTGGGGGGAGCAGTTCTTC.

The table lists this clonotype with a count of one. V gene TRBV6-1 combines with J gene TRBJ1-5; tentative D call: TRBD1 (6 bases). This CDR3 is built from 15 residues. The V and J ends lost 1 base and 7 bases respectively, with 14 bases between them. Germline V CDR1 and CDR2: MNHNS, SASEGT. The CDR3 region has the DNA TGTGCCAGCAGTGAAGTAAGGACAGACAAACAGCCCCAGCATTTT. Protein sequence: CASSEVRTDKQPQHF.

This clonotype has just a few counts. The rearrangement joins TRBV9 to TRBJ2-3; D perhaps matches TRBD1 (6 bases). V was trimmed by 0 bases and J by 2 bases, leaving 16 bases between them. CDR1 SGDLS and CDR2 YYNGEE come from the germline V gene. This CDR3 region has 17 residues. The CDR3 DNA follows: TGTGCCAGCAGCGTAGGTGGATTGGGGACACCCACAGATACGCAGTATTTT. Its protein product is CASSVGGLGTPTDTQYF.